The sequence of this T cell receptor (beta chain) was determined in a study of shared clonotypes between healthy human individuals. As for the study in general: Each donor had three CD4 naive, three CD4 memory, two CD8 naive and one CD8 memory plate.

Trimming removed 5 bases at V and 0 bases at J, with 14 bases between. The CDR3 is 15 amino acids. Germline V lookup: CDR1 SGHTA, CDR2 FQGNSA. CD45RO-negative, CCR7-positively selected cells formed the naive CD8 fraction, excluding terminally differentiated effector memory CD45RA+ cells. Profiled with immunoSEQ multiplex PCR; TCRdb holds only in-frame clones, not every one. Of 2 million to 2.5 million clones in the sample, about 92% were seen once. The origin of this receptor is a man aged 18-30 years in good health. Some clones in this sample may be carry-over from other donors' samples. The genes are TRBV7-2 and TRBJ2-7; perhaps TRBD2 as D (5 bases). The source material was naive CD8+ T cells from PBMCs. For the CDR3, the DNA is TGTGCCAGCAGCCCTGAAAGAGGGAGCTCCTACGAGCAGTACTTC. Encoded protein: CASSPERGSSYEQYF.